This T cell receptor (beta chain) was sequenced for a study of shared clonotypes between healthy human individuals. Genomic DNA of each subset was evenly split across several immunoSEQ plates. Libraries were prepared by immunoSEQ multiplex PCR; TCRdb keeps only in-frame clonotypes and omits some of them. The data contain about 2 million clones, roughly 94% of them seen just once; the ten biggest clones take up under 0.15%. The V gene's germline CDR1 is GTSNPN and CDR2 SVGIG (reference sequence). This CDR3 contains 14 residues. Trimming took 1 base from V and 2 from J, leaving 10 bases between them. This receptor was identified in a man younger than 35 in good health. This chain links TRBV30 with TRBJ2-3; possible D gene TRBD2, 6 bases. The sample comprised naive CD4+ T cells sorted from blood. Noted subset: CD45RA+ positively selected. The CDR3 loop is CAWSEGGNTDTQYF. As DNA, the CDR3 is TGTGCCTGGAGTGAGGGCGGGAACACAGATACGCAGTATTTT.